The clone carrying this T cell receptor (beta chain) has a single count. Antigen unknown. This sample stems from a study of shared clonotypes between healthy human individuals. Study-wide results and limits: Unshared clonotypes carried lower generation probabilities than those common to all four donors. In several donors, approximately 5% of naive CD4 clonotypes appeared in common.

Only Caucasian adults living in Nashville, Tennessee served as donors. The CDR3 consists of 18 residues. V shed 5 bases and J 4 bases; nucleotides not matched to a gene: 11. The germline gives CDR1 WNHNN, CDR2 SYGVQD (reference sequence). TCRdb keeps only in-frame clones here, not all; method: immunoSEQ multiplex PCR. The data hold more than 1.2 million clones, with approximately 98.5% observed a single time. This chain uses TRBV10-1 with TRBJ2-3, with 14 positions matching TRBD2. Sequencing used naive CD4+ T cells sorted from blood. The subset is: CD45RA+ positively selected. The TCR was taken from a man aged 30-40 years in good health. The CDR3 DNA reads TGCGCCAGCAGTAAGGGACTAGCGGGAGCTTCCGGCCCAGATACGCAGTATTTT. The encoded protein is CASSKGLAGASGPDTQYF.